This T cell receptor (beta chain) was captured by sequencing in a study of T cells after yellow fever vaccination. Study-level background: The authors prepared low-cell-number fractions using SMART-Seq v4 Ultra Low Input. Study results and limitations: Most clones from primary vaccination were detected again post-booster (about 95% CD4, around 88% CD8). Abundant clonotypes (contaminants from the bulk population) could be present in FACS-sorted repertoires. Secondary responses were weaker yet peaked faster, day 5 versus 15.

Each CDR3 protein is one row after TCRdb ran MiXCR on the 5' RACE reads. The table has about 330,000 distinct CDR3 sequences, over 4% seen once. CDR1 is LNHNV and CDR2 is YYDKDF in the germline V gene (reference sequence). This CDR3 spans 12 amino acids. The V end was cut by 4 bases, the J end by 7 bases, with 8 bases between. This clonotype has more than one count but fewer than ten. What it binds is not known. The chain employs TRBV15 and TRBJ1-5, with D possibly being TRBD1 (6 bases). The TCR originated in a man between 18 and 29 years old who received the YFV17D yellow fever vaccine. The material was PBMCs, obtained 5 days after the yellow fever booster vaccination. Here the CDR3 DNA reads TGTGCCACCAGCACACAGGGACAGCCCCAGCATTTT. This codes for CATSTQGQPQHF.